The 32 T cell receptor beta chains given below trace back to one sample, sequenced in a study of T cell responses to AZD1222 COVID-19 vaccine. The table came from immunoSEQ multiplex PCR; TCRdb's copy has only in-frame clones and leaves some out. This repertoire shows over 90,000 clones, around 87% found once; its top ten account for about 12%. The material sequenced was peripheral blood, taken 28 days after the second AZD1222 dose. The receptor source for this set is an adult who received the AZD1222 COVID-19 vaccine.

The chain couples TRBV20-1 to TRBJ1-5; D not resolved. This CDR3 comprises 11 residues. V lost 4 bases and J 1 base, leaving 2 bases between the germline ends. Per germline, CDR1 DFQATT and CDR2 SNEGSKA (reference sequence). The CDR3 sequence: CSATSNQPQHF. The CDR3 coding sequence is TGCAGTGCTACCAGCAATCAGCCCCAGCATTTT.

The chain employs TRBV6-5 and TRBJ2-7; D unresolved. This CDR3 has 13 amino acids. Looked up from germline, CDR1 is MNHEY and CDR2 is SVGAGI. V gave up 3 bases and J gave up 4 bases, with 10 bases separating them. This chain's CDR3 is CASSYRAAYEQYF. CDR3 DNA sequence: TGTGCCAGCAGTTATAGGGCAGCATACGAGCAGTACTTC.

The chain uses TRBV10-3 and TRBJ1-2; maybe TRBD1 (5 bases). Trimming took off 1 base at V and 0 bases at J, with 12 bases between the two ends. This CDR3 is built from 16 residues. Germline CDR1 reads ENHRY; CDR2 reads SYGVKD. The CDR3 DNA reads TGTGCCATCAGTGAGTGGGACTCAGCAACTAACTATGGCTACACCTTC. Amino acids: CAISEWDSATNYGYTF.

CDR3 nucleotides: TGTGCCAGCAGCGAGGGGGGGTACAATGAGCAGTTCTTC. Residues: CASSEGGYNEQFF. The V gene is TRBV9, the J gene TRBJ2-1, with a tentative D call TRBD2 (7 bases). V was cut by 3 bases and J by 4 bases, with 8 bases left in between. From germline, CDR1 is SGDLS and CDR2 YYNGEE. The CDR3 consists of 13 residues.

The chain links TRBV30 to TRBJ1-4, with TRBD1 as a possible D gene (6 bases). CDR3 length: 13 residues. The V gene lost 2 bases and the J gene lost 5 bases, with 9 bases spanning the gap. Germline loops: CDR1 GTSNPN, CDR2 SVGIG (reference sequence). CDR3 region: CAWSTGTNEKLFF. DNA of the CDR3: TGTGCCTGGAGTACAGGGACGAATGAAAAACTGTTTTTT.

The chain carries TRBV7-9 and TRBJ2-7; TRBD1 agrees at 9 bases. Germline assignment: CDR1 SEHNR and CDR2 FQNEAQ (reference sequence). V gave up 5 bases and J gave up 4 bases; unmatched junction bases: 6. The CDR3 contains 14 residues. CDR3 sequence reads: CASSLTGGSYEQYF. The CDR3 coding sequence is TGTGCCAGCAGCCTCACAGGGGGCAGTTACGAGCAGTACTTC.

This clone was recorded once. The genes are TRBV5-1 and TRBJ2-7; D is possibly TRBD2 (5 bases). In germline, CDR1 is SGHRS, CDR2 YFSETQ. Trimming cost V 0 bases and J 5 bases, with 21 bases left between them. This CDR3 is 17 amino acids long. The CDR3 bases are TGCGCCAGCAGCTTGGAGGCGACAACGAACGGGATCGACGAGCAGTACTTC. This gives the protein CASSLEATTNGIDEQYF.

This clone turned up a few times. The chain uses TRBV5-1 and TRBJ2-2, with TRBD1 identical over 7 bases. The CDR3 loop spans 15 amino acids. CDR1 is SGHRS and CDR2 is YFSETQ in the germline V gene. The J segment lost 0 bases and the V segment lost 3 bases, leaving 2 bases of the junction unmatched. The DNA for the CDR3 is TGCGCCAGCAGCTCCGGGACAGCGAACACCGGGGAGCTGTTTTTT. It is translated as CASSSGTANTGELFF.

The sample holds one count of this clone. The J gene is TRBJ2-6, the V gene TRBV6-4; D assignment may be TRBD1 or TRBD2 (5 bases each). The CDR3 runs to 14 residues. Trimming pared 6 bases from V and 2 bases from J, leaving 8 bases between. Germline CDR1 reads MRHNA; CDR2 reads SNTAGT. This chain's CDR3 is CASSQGPGANVLTF. CDR3 sequence (DNA): TGTGCCAGCAGCCAGGGACCTGGGGCCAACGTCCTGACTTTC.

In its sample, this clone was seen once. CDR3 amino acids: CASSVEATNEKLFF. The CDR3 bases are TGTGCCAGCAGCGTAGAAGCAACTAATGAAAAACTGTTTTTT. This chain joins TRBV9 and TRBJ1-4; D unclear. The CDR3 has 14 amino acids. Trimming stripped 0 bases from V and 0 bases from J, with 3 bases between. The V gene's germline CDR1 is SGDLS and CDR2 YYNGEE.

V and J are TRBV6-5 and TRBJ1-2; D is uncertain. V was clipped by 2 bases and J by 6 bases, with 13 bases between them. Per germline, CDR1 MNHEY and CDR2 SVGAGI. CDR3 size: 14 residues. CDR3 in amino acids: CASSYNSQGNGYTF. Here the CDR3 DNA reads TGTGCCAGCAGTTACAACAGCCAAGGTAATGGCTACACCTTC.

The chain is built from TRBV7-3 and TRBJ2-3; no clear D gene. Germline CDR1 reads SGHTA; CDR2 reads FQGTGA. Trimming cost V 4 bases and J 2 bases, with 7 bases left between them. This CDR3 contains 13 residues. CDR3: CASSSGVTDTQYF. CDR3 DNA: TGTGCCAGCAGCTCGGGTGTCACAGATACGCAGTATTTT.

The J gene is TRBJ2-7, the V gene TRBV18, with 8 bases aligning to TRBD1. The CDR3 has 16 residues. Germline V gene sequence: CDR1 KGHSH, CDR2 LQKENI. The trim removed 6 bases at V and 6 bases at J, leaving 16 bases unmatched. The CDR3 nucleotides are TGTGCCAGCTCCTATGAAAGGCAGGGGGCAATCGCCGAGCAGTACTTC. Translation gives CASSYERQGAIAEQYF.

The V call is TRBV7-2, the J call TRBJ2-3; 9 bases agree with TRBD1. Germline loops: CDR1 SGHTA, CDR2 FQGNSA. This CDR3 has 16 amino acids. V lost 7 bases, J lost 4 bases, and 12 bases stayed unmatched. CDR3 sequence reads: CASTLRDREWSDTQYF. The DNA for the CDR3 is TGTGCCAGCACTCTCCGGGACAGGGAGTGGTCAGATACGCAGTATTTT.

The genes are TRBV5-1 and TRBJ2-1; 7 nucleotides match TRBD1. This CDR3 spans 16 amino acids. The J segment lost 4 bases and the V segment lost 0 bases, leaving 7 bases of the junction unmatched. Germline V gives CDR1 SGHRS, CDR2 YFSETQ. The CDR3 sequence: CASSLDRSGGYNEQFF. CDR3 in DNA: TGCGCCAGCAGCTTGGATCGATCAGGGGGTTACAATGAGCAGTTCTTC.

The chain uses TRBV27 and TRBJ1-1, with 8 bases aligning to TRBD1. This CDR3 has 15 residues. The ends lost 0 bases at V and 1 base at J; junction bases unmatched: 1. CDR1 MNHEY and CDR2 SMNVEV come from the germline V gene (reference sequence). Here the CDR3 reads CASSLSGTGNTEAFF. The CDR3 DNA follows: TGTGCCAGCAGTTTATCCGGGACAGGGAACACTGAAGCTTTCTTT.

The rearrangement uses TRBV30 and TRBJ1-3; the D is unclear. Germline V lookup: CDR1 GTSNPN, CDR2 SVGIG (reference sequence). Between the trimmed V and J ends, which lost 8 bases and 6 bases, there was a span of 17 bases. The CDR3 extends over 13 amino acids. The CDR3 DNA reads TGTGCCCCCCCCGGAAAGAGGGAAAACACCATATATTTT. Amino acid sequence: CAPPGKRENTIYF.

In this sample, this clone turned up once. Other DNA sequences in the same sample also yield this CDR3. The chain carries TRBV20-1 and TRBJ2-5; D is undetermined. CDR1 is DFQATT and CDR2 is SNEGSKA in the germline V gene (reference sequence). This CDR3 has 11 residues. Between the trimmed V and J ends, which lost 5 bases and 2 bases, there was a span of 6 bases. The CDR3 loop is CSASQQETQYF. DNA for the CDR3: TGCAGTGCTTCCCAACAAGAGACCCAGTACTTC.

The rearrangement links TRBV28 to TRBJ2-7; 8 positions match TRBD2. The CDR3 sequence is 14 residues long. V lost 8 bases to trimming and J lost 4 bases; unmatched junction nucleotides: 10. Germline assignment: CDR1 MDHEN and CDR2 SYDVKM. For the CDR3, the DNA is TGTGCCAGCGAGGCTCCGGGAGGGGTGTACGAGCAGTACTTC. Translating gives CASEAPGGVYEQYF.

The chain uses TRBV19 and TRBJ2-1; TRBD2 matches 7 bases. The V gene end was trimmed by 5 bases and the J gene end by 3 bases; junction bases not matched to a gene: 13. Germline CDR1 is LNHDA and CDR2 is SQIVND (reference sequence). The CDR3 extends over 17 amino acids. The CDR3 nucleotides read TGTGCCAGTAGTGCGCCCACCACTAGCGCAGTCTACAATGAGCAGTTCTTC. Protein product: CASSAPTTSAVYNEQFF.

The chain combines TRBV9 with TRBJ1-2, with a possible D match to TRBD1 (6 bases). Trimming removed 5 bases from V and 1 base from J, with 12 bases in between. From germline, CDR1 is SGDLS and CDR2 YYNGEE. This CDR3 has 14 residues. This CDR3 reads CASRGGGLNYGYTF. CDR3 nucleotides: TGTGCCAGCAGGGGGGGCGGTCTTAACTATGGCTACACCTTC.

V usage is TRBV6-2 or TRBV6-3 and J usage is TRBJ1-1; TRBD1 aligns across 7 bases. CDR1 is MNHEY, CDR2 SVGEGT, per germline. The CDR3 is made up of 11 amino acids. The ends lost 5 bases at V and 10 bases at J; junction bases unmatched: 4. This CDR3 is CASSRQGGAFF. The CDR3 DNA sequence: TGTGCCAGCAGTCGACAGGGAGGAGCTTTCTTT.

Here the CDR3 DNA reads TGTGCCAGCAGCCCCGACAGGGGCACTGAAGCTTTCTTT. It translates to CASSPDRGTEAFF. This sequence joins TRBV12-3 or TRBV12-4 and TRBJ1-1; 8 bases are a match to TRBD1. V dropped 6 bases and J dropped 4; count of bases not matched to a gene: 4. The CDR3 extends over 13 amino acids.

This chain links TRBV19 with TRBJ2-1; 9 bases agree with TRBD1. The CDR3 is 15 amino acids. With 6 bases clipped from V and 12 bases from J, the junction kept 15 bases outside the gene matches. Germline V lookup: CDR1 LNHDA, CDR2 SQIVND (reference sequence). The CDR3 is CASSRGQGLRERQFF. CDR3 sequence (DNA): TGTGCCAGTAGCCGGGGACAGGGTTTAAGGGAGCGGCAGTTCTTC.

The chain combines TRBV19 with TRBJ1-5, with a possible D match to TRBD1 (5 bases). Germline V gene sequence: CDR1 LNHDA, CDR2 SQIVND (reference sequence). V was pared by 3 bases and J by 9 bases, with 12 bases between. CDR3 size: 13 residues. The CDR3 sequence is CASSMEEGRPQHF. CDR3 nucleotide sequence: TGTGCCAGTAGTATGGAGGAGGGGAGGCCCCAGCATTTT.

The rearrangement links TRBV29-1 to TRBJ2-1; D is uncertain. The germline CDR1 and CDR2 sequences are SQVTM and ANQGSEA. This CDR3 has 11 residues. V lost 7 bases to trimming and J lost 12 bases, with 16 bases between them. This chain's CDR3 is CSGLDPPGQFF. The CDR3 nucleotides are TGCAGCGGACTTGATCCCCCGGGGCAGTTCTTC.

The rearrangement links TRBV5-1 to TRBJ2-1, with 10 nucleotides matching TRBD2. The ends lost 4 bases at V and 8 bases at J; junction bases unmatched: 9. Germline V gene sequence: CDR1 SGHRS, CDR2 YFSETQ. The CDR3 extends over 15 amino acids. Written as DNA, the CDR3 is TGCGCCAGCAGCCCGCGGAGCGGGAGGGTGTATGAGCAGTTCTTC. It is translated as CASSPRSGRVYEQFF. The whole variable domain, filled in from reference TRBV5-1 and TRBJ2-1, reads KAGVTQTPRYLIKTRGQQVTLSCSPISGHRSVSWYQQTPGQGLQFLFEYFSETQRNKGNFPGRFSGRQFSNSRSEMNVSTLELGDSALYLCASSPRSGRVYEQFFGPGTRLTVL.

The chain carries TRBV10-3 and TRBJ2-7; perhaps TRBD2 as D (5 bases). The CDR3 totals 13 residues. V was shortened by 3 bases and J by 7 bases, with 13 bases between the two germline ends. The germline CDR1 and CDR2 sequences are ENHRY and SYGVKD. The chain's CDR3 is CAISDPLRAEQYF. The CDR3 region has the DNA TGTGCCATCAGTGACCCCCTGCGGGCAGAGCAGTACTTC.

The chain joins TRBV11-2 to TRBJ2-1; D call uncertain. Germline lookup yields CDR1 SGHAT and CDR2 FQNNGV. The CDR3 is made up of 14 amino acids. Trimming shortened V by 4 bases and J by 7 bases, and 14 bases separated the two germline ends. The CDR3 reads CASSSLAMRNEQFF. CDR3 in DNA: TGTGCCAGCAGCTCCCTCGCTATGAGGAATGAGCAGTTCTTC.

The chain carries TRBV3-1 (or the pseudogene TRBV3-2) and TRBJ1-2; 10 nucleotides align to TRBD1. Losses at the gene ends were 3 bases for V and 5 bases for J; bases not matched to a gene: 9. The CDR3 contains 16 residues. The germline gives CDR1 LGHDT, CDR2 YNNKEL (reference sequence). CDR3 amino acids: CASSHLTGQGMYGYTF. The CDR3 bases are TGTGCCAGCAGCCACCTAACGGGACAGGGGATGTATGGCTACACCTTC.

The rearrangement joins TRBV5-1 to TRBJ2-1, with 13 nucleotides matching TRBD2. The CDR3 is 18 amino acids. V was pared by 1 base and J by 7 bases, with 11 bases of the junction left unmatched. The germline gives CDR1 SGHRS, CDR2 YFSETQ. CDR3 amino acids: CASSLLTGTSGTVNEQFF. CDR3 DNA: TGCGCCAGCAGCTTGCTAACCGGGACTAGCGGGACAGTTAATGAGCAGTTCTTC.

This rearrangement joins TRBV18 to TRBJ1-2, with D perhaps TRBD1 (5 bases). The V gene lost 2 bases and the J gene lost 4 bases, with 8 bases spanning the gap. CDR1 KGHSH and CDR2 LQKENI come from the germline V gene. The CDR3 spans 13 residues. In nucleotides, the CDR3 is TGTGCCAGCTCACCAGAAGGGGCCTATGGCTACACCTTC. Its translation is CASSPEGAYGYTF.